This entry lists 3 T cell receptor beta chains sequenced from one sample in a study of T cell changes during pregnancy in multiple sclerosis. Here immunoSEQ multiplex PCR was the method, and the copy in TCRdb shows in-frame clones only, minus some. The sample includes about 93,000 clones, approximately 89% of them seen just once. The sample here was peripheral blood, taken before pregnancy. The receptor set was obtained from a female donor with multiple sclerosis, enrolled in a pregnancy study.

The chain carries TRBV6-1 and TRBJ1-2, with a weak D call TRBD1 (6 bases). Trimming stripped 4 bases from V and 3 bases from J, with 9 bases between. Looked up from germline, CDR1 is MNHNS and CDR2 is SASEGT. The CDR3 length is 13 residues. Written as DNA, the CDR3 is TGTGCCAGCAGTGTCAGGGGAGACTATGGCTACACCTTC. This codes for CASSVRGDYGYTF.

V gene TRBV4-2 combines with J gene TRBJ1-5; 9 bases agree with TRBD1. Losses at the gene ends were 5 bases for V and 0 bases for J; bases not matched to a gene: 11. Looked up from germline, CDR1 is LGHNA and CDR2 is YNFKEQ. CDR3 length: 18 residues. The CDR3 nucleotides are TGTGCCAGCAGCTCAAGGACAGGGGAGGAGTATAGCAATCAGCCCCAGCATTTT. It yields the protein CASSSRTGEEYSNQPQHF.

This chain joins TRBV2 and TRBJ2-2, with 9 bases fitting TRBD1. The CDR3 loop spans 16 amino acids. V shed 4 bases, J shed 4 bases, and the junction held 7 bases outside the gene matches. Germline V lookup: CDR1 SNHLY, CDR2 FYNNEI. CDR3 in DNA: TGTGCCAGCAGTGCCATCCGGGACAGGGTCACCGGGGAGCTGTTTTTT. It is translated as CASSAIRDRVTGELFF.